The 18 T cell receptor beta chains given below trace back to one sample, sequenced in a study of shared clonotypes between healthy human individuals. Repertoires were generated with immunoSEQ multiplex PCR, while TCRdb's copy carries only in-frame clones and drops some. The sample holds about 980,000 clones, around 80% seen once. Sequenced material: memory CD4+ T cells sorted from blood. Subset in this sample: CD45RA-negative fraction. These TCRs come from a man in his late teens or twenties in good health.

The chain combines TRBV10-3 with TRBJ2-2; 7 nucleotides align to TRBD1. Germline V gives CDR1 ENHRY, CDR2 SYGVKD. This CDR3 has 15 amino acids. With V trimmed by 4 bases and J by 7 bases, 9 bases remained unmatched. The CDR3 DNA is TGTGCCATCAGTGGTACCGACAGGGTCATCGGGGAGCTGTTTTTT. Amino acid sequence: CAISGTDRVIGELFF.

The rearrangement links TRBV15 to TRBJ1-2, with D perhaps matching TRBD1 (6 bases). CDR1 and CDR2 (germline): LNHNV, YYDKDF (reference sequence). Between the trimmed V and J ends, which lost 4 bases and 4 bases, there was a span of 19 bases. The CDR3 is made up of 16 amino acids. The CDR3 nucleotides read TGTGCCACCAGCACGAGCAGTGGGGGGGCGGTCTATGGCTACACCTTC. Amino acids: CATSTSSGGAVYGYTF.

The J gene is TRBJ2-3, the V gene TRBV6-6, with D unresolved. CDR3 length: 16 amino acids. Germline assignment: CDR1 MNHNY and CDR2 SVGAGI (reference sequence). Trimming removed 2 bases at V and 2 bases at J, with 14 bases between. The CDR3 coding sequence is TGTGCCAGCAGTTACGTGGCCACAGCCTCCACAGATACGCAGTATTTT. Translated, it gives CASSYVATASTDTQYF.

This chain uses TRBV29-1 with TRBJ2-2, with D unresolved. Trimming cost V 6 bases and J 4 bases, with 12 bases left between them. This CDR3 is 13 amino acids long. Germline CDR1 reads SQVTM; CDR2 reads ANQGSEA. CDR3 bases: TGCAGCGTATCGAGCGCCGTCACCGGGGAGCTGTTTTTT. Residues: CSVSSAVTGELFF.

The J gene is TRBJ2-2, the V gene TRBV7-2; D call uncertain. Trimming shortened V by 0 bases and J by 4 bases, and 12 bases separated the two germline ends. Germline assignment: CDR1 SGHTA and CDR2 FQGNSA. The CDR3 sequence is 16 residues long. The CDR3 spells CASSLAGGRSTGELFF. For the CDR3, the DNA is TGTGCCAGCAGCTTAGCTGGCGGACGGAGCACCGGGGAGCTGTTTTTT.

V gene TRBV6-5 combines with J gene TRBJ2-1; D is unresolved. Germline-derived CDR1 and CDR2 are MNHEY and SVGAGI. CDR3 length: 11 residues. V lost 0 bases to trimming and J lost 14 bases, with 8 bases between them. In DNA form, the CDR3 reads TGTGCCAGCAGTTACTCGAACGGTGAGTTCTTC. This sequence encodes CASSYSNGEFF.

V is TRBV7-9 and J is TRBJ1-1; D unresolved. Trimming stripped 0 bases from V and 2 bases from J, with 4 bases between. The germline V gene encodes CDR1 SEHNR and CDR2 FQNEAQ (reference sequence). The length of the CDR3 is 13 residues. The CDR3, as DNA: TGTGCCAGCAGCTTAGCCCTCAACACTGAAGCTTTCTTT. It yields the protein CASSLALNTEAFF.

Points on this clone: This sample includes further DNA sequences coding for the same CDR3. V gene TRBV5-6 combines with J gene TRBJ2-3; D is perhaps TRBD2 (6 bases). The CDR3 has 13 residues. The V gene's germline CDR1 is SGHDT and CDR2 YYEEEE. V was clipped by 1 base and J by 5 bases, with 8 bases between them. CDR3 bases: TGTGCCAGCAGCTTGAGGAGGGGAGATACGCAGTATTTT. It encodes CASSLRRGDTQYF. Based on the CDR3 plus reference TRBV5-6 and TRBJ2-3, the full variable domain is DAGVTQSPTHLIKTRGQQVTLRCSPKSGHDTVSWYQQALGQGPQFIFQYYEEEERQRGNFPDRFSGHQFPNYSSELNVNALLLGDSALYLCASSLRRGDTQYFGPGTRLTVL.

The V and J genes are TRBV25-1 and TRBJ2-4; D call uncertain. The CDR3 covers 14 residues. The germline V gene has CDR1 MGHDK and CDR2 SYGVNS. V lost 2 bases and J 8 bases, leaving 13 bases between the germline ends. The CDR3 is CASSEGGEVYIQYF. In DNA form, the CDR3 reads TGTGCCAGCAGTGAAGGCGGTGAGGTTTACATTCAGTACTTC.

V usage is TRBV10-3 and J usage is TRBJ2-5; 7 bases line up with TRBD2. Germline values: CDR1 ENHRY, CDR2 SYGVKD. V was pared by 3 bases and J by 5 bases, with 9 bases of the junction left unmatched. The CDR3 is made up of 15 amino acids. The CDR3 DNA follows: TGTGCCATCAGTGATAGGCTAGCGGTGGGGGAGACCCAGTACTTC. It is translated as CAISDRLAVGETQYF.

The chain combines TRBV2 with TRBJ2-2, with 8 bases that match TRBD2. Trimming removed 7 bases from V and 4 bases from J; junction bases left unmatched: 8. CDR3 length: 15 residues. Germline loops: CDR1 SNHLY, CDR2 FYNNEI. Written as DNA, the CDR3 is TGTGCCAGCACCTCGGGGACTAGAGGCACCGGGGAGCTGTTTTTT. Residues: CASTSGTRGTGELFF.

J is TRBJ1-2 and V is TRBV19; 9 bases match TRBD1. Germline V CDR1 and CDR2: LNHDA, SQIVND (reference sequence). The CDR3 is 13 amino acids. J gave up 7 bases and V 6 bases, and 6 bases lay outside the gene matches. In DNA form, the CDR3 reads TGTGCCAGTAGGCTGGGACAGGGAAGTGGCTACACCTTC. Residues: CASRLGQGSGYTF.

CDR3: CSARIGEQYF. DNA of the CDR3: TGCAGTGCTAGGATAGGCGAGCAGTACTTC. The rearrangement links TRBV20-1 to TRBJ2-5; D gene uncertain. The J call could be wrong; TRBJ2-7 is a better fit for the DNA end. CDR1 is DFQATT and CDR2 is SNEGSKA in the germline V gene (reference sequence). The CDR3 covers 10 residues.

This chain joins TRBV11-3 and TRBJ2-1; D is possibly TRBD2 (5 bases). The CDR3 spans 18 residues. Trimming took 1 base from V and 8 from J, leaving 24 bases between them. Germline-derived CDR1 and CDR2 are SGHNT and YENEEA. Here the CDR3 DNA reads TGTGCCAGCAGCTTAGTCCCGTATCTAGCTCTCCTCGTGGATGAGCAGTTCTTC. Its protein is CASSLVPYLALLVDEQFF.

A single count supports this clone. The rearrangement uses TRBV10-3 and TRBJ1-1, with 8 bases fitting TRBD1. V was clipped by 10 bases and J by 7 bases; unmatched bases: 14. Germline CDR1 and CDR2: ENHRY and SYGVKD. The CDR3 sequence is 14 residues long. The chain's CDR3 is CATIRDRGGLEAFF. The CDR3 bases are TGTGCCACCATCCGTGACAGGGGTGGACTTGAAGCTTTCTTT.

This clone was recorded many times. The same CDR3 arises from other DNA sequences in this sample as well. The DNA of the CDR3 is TGTGCCAGCATAGGGGGGCCCGGGGAGACCCAGTACTTC. It encodes CASIGGPGETQYF. The chain is built from TRBV2 and TRBJ2-5; either TRBD1 or TRBD2 may fit D (6 bases each). CDR3 length equals 13 residues. The V gene's germline CDR1 is SNHLY and CDR2 FYNNEI. V was cut by 7 bases and J by 5 bases, with 14 bases left in between. Full variable domain (outside the CDR3, taken from reference TRBV2 and TRBJ2-5): EPEVTQTPSHQVTQMGQEVILRCVPISNHLYFYWYRQILGQKVEFLVSFYNNEISEKSEIFDDQFSVERPDGSNFTLKIRSTKLEDSAMYFCASIGGPGETQYFGPGTRLLVL.

The rearrangement links TRBV7-4 to TRBJ1-1; tentative D call: TRBD1 (6 bases). V dropped 7 bases and J dropped 5 bases, with 14 bases sitting between them. The germline gives CDR1 SGHVT, CDR2 SQSDAQ. The CDR3 is 13 residues long. The CDR3 protein is CASNLQGRTEAFF. As DNA, the CDR3 is TGTGCCAGCAATTTACAGGGTCGGACTGAAGCTTTCTTT.

The chain carries TRBV7-2 and TRBJ1-2; tentative D call: TRBD1 (6 bases). The length of the CDR3 is 14 residues. V was pared by 5 bases and J by 5 bases, with 15 bases between. From germline, CDR1 is SGHTA and CDR2 FQGNSA. The CDR3 DNA is TGTGCCAGCAGCGTCGACAGGCAGATTTATGGCTACACCTTC. Translating it yields CASSVDRQIYGYTF.